Listed below are T cell receptor beta chains from one sample, sequenced in a study of human T cells and chemical hapten exposure. From the RACE reads, TCRdb called clonotypes with MiXCR, one entry per CDR3 protein. The sample lists around 300,000 distinct CDR3 sequences, over 7.5% occurring once. The sample consisted of whole blood, taken in connection with sensitization to the hapten diphenylcyclopropenone (DPC). The source of these receptors is a young man with alopecia areata. Some clones in this sample may be carry-over from other donors' samples. The CDR3 runs from the conserved cysteine through the conserved F or W. The D gene is left open where the match is weak. For some rows the clone size is stated as once, few or many, or as a class when expanded; others skip it.

TRBV4-1	few	TRBD1	TRBJ2-7	TGCGCCAGCAGCCATAACAGGGGATCCTACGAGCAGTACTTC	CASSHNRGSYEQYF
TRBV29-1	many	NA	TRBJ1-1	TGCAGCGTTCTGACGGGGCGGACTGAAGCTTTCTTT	CSVLTGRTEAFF
TRBV6-6	few	NA	TRBJ2-6	TGTGCCAGCAGTTACCGGACGGGTAGGGCTGGGGCCAACGTCCTGACTTTC	CASSYRTGRAGANVLTF
TRBV28	many	NA	TRBJ1-2	TGTGCCAGCAGTTTTTCGAGTGGCTACACCTTC	CASSFSSGYTF
TRBV4-2	few	NA	TRBJ1-5	TGTGCCAGCAGCCAGGGAGATACAGGGAATCAGCCCCAGCATTTT	CASSQGDTGNQPQHF
TRBV2	many	NA	TRBJ1-3	TGTGCCAGCAGTGAAAGAGGGGGTGGAAACACCATATATTTT	CASSERGGGNTIYF
TRBV4-3	few	NA	TRBJ1-1	TGCGCCAGCAGCCAAGACCCGGGGGTAGGGATGAACACTGAAGCTTTCTTT	CASSQDPGVGMNTEAFF
TRBV11-2	NA	TRBD1	TRBJ1-2	TGTGCCAGCAGAGTGACAGGGGGCCTTGGTGGCTACACCTTC	CASRVTGGLGGYTF
TRBV20-1	NA	NA	TRBJ2-4	TGCAGTGCTGGGACGGATGTAGCCAAAAACATTCAGTACTTC	CSAGTDVAKNIQYF
TRBV7-9	NA	NA	TRBJ2-1	TGTGCCAGCAATGGGGACCGGCATATAAACAATGAGCAGTTCTTC	CASNGDRHINNEQFF
TRBV10-1	few	NA	TRBJ1-1	TGCGCCAGCAGTGGAACGACAGAGAACACTGAAGCTTTCTTT	CASSGTTENTEAFF
TRBV18	few	TRBD1	TRBJ1-3	TGTGCCAGCTCACCACCGGGACAGGGGACATCTGGAAACACCATATATTTT	CASSPPGQGTSGNTIYF